These 18 T cell receptor beta chains were all obtained from the same sample, sequenced in a study of control samples from healthy donors and cancer patients (dated by TCRdb to 2018 to 2021). The method was the immunoSEQ multiplex PCR assay. In TCRdb, the immuneACCESS table is reduced to in-frame sequences with V and J assigned. These tables do not hold every clone; where another copy was compared, an unresolved V gene accounts for under half, and the others remain unexplained. This sample holds over 150,000 clones; approximately 94% were observed only once. The top ten clonotypes cover around 1.3% of the sample. Sequences were obtained from blood. All receptors derive from a woman under 30 in good health.

This clone was observed a handful of times. The chain recombines TRBV2 with TRBJ1-4, with 7 bases that match TRBD1. V dropped 6 bases and J dropped 8; count of bases not matched to a gene: 9. This CDR3 spans 14 amino acids. CDR1 is SNHLY and CDR2 is FYNNEI in the germline V gene. CDR3 region: CASSRGQGGEKLFF. CDR3 coding DNA: TGTGCCAGCAGCCGGGGCCAGGGGGGAGAAAAACTGTTTTTT.

This sequence joins TRBV28 and TRBJ1-3, with no clear D. The ends were cut back, 6 bases at V and 7 bases at J, with 7 bases in the middle. Per the germline V gene, CDR1 is MDHEN and CDR2 is SYDVKM. The CDR3 consists of 11 residues. The CDR3 loop reads CASRHVNTIYF. Written as DNA, the CDR3 is TGTGCCAGCAGGCATGTGAACACCATATATTTT.

The chain has TRBV28 and TRBJ2-7; either TRBD1 or TRBD2 may supply D (5 bases each). V was shortened by 7 bases and J by 2 bases, with 12 bases between the two germline ends. The germline CDR1 and CDR2 sequences are MDHEN and SYDVKM. CDR3 length: 13 amino acids. The CDR3 region has the DNA TGTGCCAGCACCCACGGGACGGCCTACGAGCAGTACTTC. Its protein product is CASTHGTAYEQYF.

This sequence joins TRBV6-2 or TRBV6-3 and TRBJ2-7; 8 bases fit TRBD1. CDR1 is MNHEY, CDR2 SVGEGT, per germline. After removal of 2 bases from V and 7 bases from J, the junction contained 13 bases not matched to a gene. The CDR3 spans 16 residues. In DNA, the CDR3 is TGTGCCAGCAGTTACACGGAATGGACAGGGTTGGGAGAGCAGTACTTC. Translating gives CASSYTEWTGLGEQYF.

The chain combines TRBV6-5 with TRBJ1-2; a possible D gene is TRBD1 (5 bases). This CDR3 spans 13 amino acids. Germline CDR1 and CDR2: MNHEY and SVGAGI. V was cut by 6 bases and J by 2 bases, with 10 bases left in between. CDR3 sequence (DNA): TGTGCCAGCAGGGCAGGGAGAAACTATGGCTACACCTTC. Its protein is CASRAGRNYGYTF.

V is TRBV11-2 and J is TRBJ1-2; D unclear. The germline V and J ends were trimmed by 1 base and 4 bases, with 13 bases remaining between them. The germline V gene has CDR1 SGHAT and CDR2 FQNNGV. The CDR3 length is 15 residues. CDR3 sequence: CASSLGSAGSYGYTF. For the CDR3, the DNA is TGTGCCAGCAGCTTAGGCTCCGCGGGCTCCTATGGCTACACCTTC.

V is TRBV3-1 (or the pseudogene TRBV3-2) and J is TRBJ2-7, with D perhaps TRBD2 (5 bases). Germline loops: CDR1 LGHDT, CDR2 YNNKEL (reference sequence). The length of the CDR3 is 13 residues. Trimming pared 3 bases from V and 4 bases from J, leaving 10 bases between. CDR3 amino acids: CASSHNGKYEQYF. CDR3 in DNA: TGTGCCAGCAGCCATAACGGGAAATACGAGCAGTACTTC.

The rearrangement links TRBV6-6 to TRBJ2-1; D is perhaps TRBD2 (5 bases). The germline gives CDR1 MNHNY, CDR2 SVGAGI (reference sequence). Deletions cut 6 bases from V and 6 bases from J, with 15 bases between. CDR3 length: 14 residues. The CDR3: CASRAMDSSNEQFF. The CDR3 DNA reads as TGTGCCAGCAGGGCGATGGACTCCAGCAATGAGCAGTTCTTC.

The chain is built from TRBV4-3 and TRBJ2-3; TRBD2 matches at 8 bases. J gave up 4 bases and V 0 bases, and 3 bases lay outside the gene matches. The CDR3 is 15 amino acids. Germline V CDR1 and CDR2: LGHNA, YSLEER. CDR3 nucleotides: TGCGCCAGCAGCCAAGAACTAGCGGCCGCAGATACGCAGTATTTT. Protein product: CASSQELAAADTQYF.

The chain links TRBV29-1 to TRBJ1-1; TRBD1 aligns across 9 bases. V was clipped by 6 bases and J by 5 bases; unmatched bases: 7. The CDR3 is 13 amino acids. Germline V CDR1 and CDR2: SQVTM, ANQGSEA. CDR3 protein: CSVPGQGRTEAFF. In DNA form, the CDR3 reads TGCAGCGTCCCGGGACAGGGAAGGACTGAAGCTTTCTTT.

The sample holds a few counts of this clone. The rearrangement links TRBV7-2 to TRBJ2-7; maybe TRBD2 (5 bases). Germline V CDR1 and CDR2: SGHTA, FQGNSA. V was shortened by 1 base and J by 0 bases, with 7 bases between the two germline ends. The CDR3 sequence is 14 residues long. CDR3 amino acids: CASSLGGHSYEQYF. The CDR3 DNA reads TGTGCCAGCAGCTTAGGCGGGCACTCCTACGAGCAGTACTTC.

This clone was recorded only once. The CDR3 here is CASSLGLAGGGEQFF. The CDR3 DNA reads as TGTGCCAGTTCCCTTGGACTAGCGGGAGGGGGTGAGCAGTTCTTC. The J gene is TRBJ2-1, the V gene TRBV7-2; 15 nucleotides line up with TRBD2. The CDR3 consists of 15 residues. Germline CDR1 and CDR2: SGHTA and FQGNSA. With 9 bases clipped from V and 9 bases from J, the junction kept 9 bases outside the gene matches.

The chain joins TRBV5-1 to TRBJ2-7, with D perhaps TRBD1 or TRBD2 (5 bases each). Germline loops: CDR1 SGHRS, CDR2 YFSETQ. This CDR3 has 14 residues. V was pared by 4 bases and J by 3 bases, with 14 bases between. The CDR3 DNA follows: TGCGCCAGCAGCCAGGGACGGGTCGGCTACGAGCAGTACTTC. This sequence encodes CASSQGRVGYEQYF.

The rearrangement links TRBV6-4 to TRBJ1-6, with D unclear. V lost 5 bases, J lost 6 bases, and 8 bases lay in between. The CDR3 is made up of 13 amino acids. CDR1 is MRHNA, CDR2 SNTAGT, per germline. The CDR3 region has the DNA TGTGCCAGCAGTCGGGATTTTAATTCACCCCTCCACTTT. Residues: CASSRDFNSPLHF.

The J gene is TRBJ1-4, the V gene TRBV10-3; TRBD1 aligns across 9 bases. V trimming: 5 bases; J trimming: 2 bases; junction bases outside the gene matches: 3. CDR3 size: 15 residues. Germline values: CDR1 ENHRY, CDR2 SYGVKD. The CDR3 loop is CAISPGTGTNEKLFF. CDR3 DNA: TGTGCCATCAGTCCCGGGACAGGGACTAATGAAAAACTGTTTTTT.

The chain is built from TRBV18 and TRBJ2-4; D is ambiguous. V lost 3 bases to trimming and J lost 5 bases, with 11 bases between them. There are 14 residues in the CDR3. Germline V CDR1 and CDR2: KGHSH, LQKENI. CDR3 region: CASSPPTRENIQYF. In DNA, the CDR3 is TGTGCCAGCTCACCTCCGACCCGAGAAAACATTCAGTACTTC. Drawing the rest from reference TRBV18 and TRBJ2-4, the complete variable domain is NAGVMQNPRHLVRRRGQEARLRCSPMKGHSHVYWYRQLPEEGLKFMVYLQKENIIDESGMPKERFSAEFPKEGPSILRIQQVVRGDSAAYFCASSPPTRENIQYFGAGTRLSVL.

This chain uses TRBV4-3 with TRBJ2-7; TRBD2 might be the D (5 bases). Trimming pared 0 bases from V and 7 bases from J, leaving 13 bases between. Per germline, CDR1 LGHNA and CDR2 YSLEER. The CDR3 has 14 amino acids. The CDR3 DNA reads as TGCGCCAGCAGCCAAGAGAGAGGGTATGGAGAGCAGTACTTC. It translates to CASSQERGYGEQYF.

The CDR3 region is CASSLGLDRGGWSPLHF. The CDR3 DNA sequence: TGTGCCAGCAGCTTGGGATTAGACAGGGGCGGTTGGTCACCCCTCCACTTT. The rearrangement uses TRBV7-2 and TRBJ1-6; 8 bases are a match to TRBD1. The CDR3 contains 17 residues. Germline trimming cut 3 bases from V and 10 bases from J; bases unmatched to any gene: 14. Germline CDR1 is SGHTA and CDR2 is FQGNSA.